The 22 T cell receptor beta chains listed next were all sequenced from one sample in a study of post-analysis software for immune sequencing data. Unique molecular identifiers featured in each of the TCR beta cDNA libraries. TCRdb redid the calling of the PCR reads with MiXCR, one entry per CDR3 protein. The table lists roughly 540,000 distinct CDR3 sequences, around 31% of them singletons. Study-wide points: With TRBV5-6, TRBV5-1 and TRBV20-1 included, about five TRBV segments were more frequent in patients than in controls.

Their specific antigens are unknown. The sample comprised blood. The receptors come from a girl aged 2-17 years with multiple sclerosis.

The V call is TRBV5-1, the J call TRBJ2-7; 14 nucleotides align to TRBD2. The DNA end is a closer match to TRBJ2-5, so the J assignment may be wrong. CDR3 length: 18 amino acids. CDR1 and CDR2 (germline): SGHRS, YFSETQ. CDR3: CASSWGLTSGGARETQYF. DNA for the CDR3: TGCGCCAGCAGCTGGGGATTGACTAGCGGGGGGGCAAGGGAGACCCAGTACTTC.

In its sample, this clonotype was seen many times. This chain joins TRBV12-3 or TRBV12-4 and TRBJ2-3, with 8 bases lining up with TRBD2. Trimming took 5 bases from V and 0 from J; bases not matched to a gene: 7. This CDR3 region has 16 residues. The CDR3 loop reads CASSPYRGGSTDTQYF. The CDR3 region has the DNA TGTGCCAGCAGTCCTTACCGGGGGGGGAGCACAGATACGCAGTATTTT.

This chain connects TRBV9 to TRBJ1-1, with D unclear. V was trimmed by 0 bases and J by 3 bases, leaving 9 bases between them. The V gene's germline CDR1 is SGDLS and CDR2 YYNGEE. This CDR3 has 14 residues. In nucleotides, the CDR3 is TGTGCCAGCAGCGTAGACGGGATGGACACTGAAGCTTTCTTT. Protein sequence: CASSVDGMDTEAFF.

This clonotype appeared many times. This rearrangement joins TRBV10-3 to TRBJ2-7; 9 nucleotides align to TRBD1. This CDR3 contains 12 residues. Germline V gene sequence: CDR1 ENHRY, CDR2 SYGVKD. Germline trimming cut 6 bases from V and 7 bases from J; bases unmatched to any gene: 4. CDR3 amino acids: CAIRTTGGEQYF. CDR3 sequence (DNA): TGTGCCATCAGGACGACAGGGGGGGAGCAGTACTTC.

The chain employs TRBV3-1 and TRBJ2-5; unclear D gene. Judging by the DNA end, TRBJ2-7 fits better; the J call may be wrong. Germline loops: CDR1 LGHDT, CDR2 YNNKEL (reference sequence). The CDR3 has 13 amino acids. CDR3 bases: TGTGCCAGCAGCCAAAGACCCCACTACGAGCAGTACTTC. Translation gives CASSQRPHYEQYF.

Only a few counts were recorded for this clonotype. The CDR3 region is CAISEYRTPSGDTQYF. CDR3 in DNA: TGTGCCATCAGTGAGTATAGGACCCCATCGGGGGATACGCAGTATTTT. The chain uses TRBV10-3 and TRBJ2-3; maybe TRBD2 (5 bases). Germline loops: CDR1 ENHRY, CDR2 SYGVKD. V lost 1 base, J lost 6 bases, and 17 bases lay in between. CDR3 size: 16 residues.

This clonotype turned up a few times. V usage is TRBV29-1 and J usage is TRBJ2-3; D may correspond to TRBD1 or TRBD2 (6 bases each). CDR3 length equals 14 residues. The germline CDR1 and CDR2 sequences are SQVTM and ANQGSEA. V lost 6 bases and J 2 bases, leaving 15 bases between the germline ends. CDR3 nucleotides: TGCAGCGTCGAGCTATGGGGGGCCACAGATACGCAGTATTTT. Protein product: CSVELWGATDTQYF.

This sequence joins TRBV2 and TRBJ2-1; D may correspond to TRBD1 or TRBD2 (6 bases each). The CDR3 spans 13 residues. Trimming left V 11 bases short and J 0 bases short, with 11 bases between. Germline CDR1 SNHLY, CDR2 FYNNEI. CDR3 sequence: CARRGSSYNEQFF. For the CDR3, the DNA is TGTGCCCGGAGGGGGAGCTCCTACAATGAGCAGTTCTTC.

This clonotype occurred a few times. Just one base apart from a much larger clone, this may be a read error. The V and J genes are TRBV29-1 and TRBJ1-2; D is unresolved. V was clipped by 3 bases and J by 4 bases, with 9 bases between them. The germline V gene encodes CDR1 SQVTM and CDR2 ANQGSEA. The CDR3 loop spans 12 amino acids. CDR3 sequence: CSVDIGGYGYTF. Written as DNA, the CDR3 is TGCAGCGTTGATATAGGAGGCTATGGCTACACCTTC. Based on the CDR3 plus reference TRBV29-1 and TRBJ1-2, the full variable domain is SAVISQKPSRDICQRGTSLTIQCQVDSQVTMMFWYRQQPGQSLTLIATANQGSEATYESGFVIDKFPISRPNLTFSTLTVSNMSPEDSSIYLCSVDIGGYGYTFGSGTRLTVV.

The V and J genes are TRBV28 and TRBJ2-7, with D unresolved. CDR3 length: 16 amino acids. Germline values: CDR1 MDHEN, CDR2 SYDVKM. Trimming removed 6 bases at V and 3 bases at J, with 21 bases between. The CDR3 bases are TGTGCCAGCAGCCCGGCCCTCCGCAGGCTAGACTACGAGCAGTACTTC. Protein sequence: CASSPALRRLDYEQYF.

The J gene is TRBJ2-1, the V gene TRBV4-2; D remains unclear. The CDR3 sequence is 13 residues long. Trimming shortened V by 1 base and J by 5 bases, and 6 bases separated the two germline ends. CDR1 is LGHNA, CDR2 YNFKEQ, per germline. CDR3: CASSQGMNNEQFF. CDR3 coding DNA: TGTGCCAGCAGCCAAGGTATGAACAATGAGCAGTTCTTC.

The V call is TRBV5-1, the J call TRBJ2-1, with 15 bases matching TRBD2. This CDR3 has 16 amino acids. Germline CDR1 SGHRS, CDR2 YFSETQ. After removal of 4 bases from V and 9 bases from J, the junction contained 8 bases not matched to a gene. The CDR3 is CASSPWGLAGGREQFF. As DNA, the CDR3 is TGCGCCAGCAGCCCATGGGGACTAGCGGGGGGACGTGAGCAGTTCTTC.

The chain links TRBV5-8 to TRBJ2-4; the D is unclear. V gave up 5 bases and J gave up 0 bases, with 12 bases separating them. Looked up from germline, CDR1 is SGHTS and CDR2 is YDEGEE. This CDR3 contains 15 residues. CDR3 in DNA: TGTGCCAGCAGACTGCCCCCTGGAGCCAAAAACATTCAGTACTTC. Translating gives CASRLPPGAKNIQYF.

Only a few counts were recorded for this clonotype. The chain carries TRBV12-3 or TRBV12-4 and TRBJ2-5; D might be TRBD2 (6 bases). Trimming pared 5 bases from V and 5 bases from J, leaving 15 bases between. CDR3 length: 14 residues. CDR3 sequence: CASSPLAGRETQYF. CDR3 in DNA: TGTGCCAGCAGTCCCCTGGCGGGGCGGGAGACCCAGTACTTC.

Many counts were recorded for this clonotype. The chain recombines TRBV10-3 with TRBJ2-7; 7 bases agree with TRBD1. After removal of 10 bases from V and 0 bases from J, the junction contained 3 bases not matched to a gene. The CDR3 runs 12 residues. Germline V gene sequence: CDR1 ENHRY, CDR2 SYGVKD. The CDR3 DNA reads TGTGCCACCTGGACAGGCTCCTACGAGCAGTACTTC. Amino acid sequence: CATWTGSYEQYF.

In its sample, this clonotype was seen a few times. The rearrangement joins TRBV20-1 to TRBJ2-5; no firm D call. The germline gives CDR1 DFQATT, CDR2 SNEGSKA (reference sequence). This CDR3 region has 11 residues. V was shortened by 5 bases and J by 0 bases, with 4 bases between the two germline ends. As DNA, the CDR3 is TGCAGTGCTGACCACCAAGAGACCCAGTACTTC. It encodes CSADHQETQYF.

A few counts support this clonotype. The V and J genes are TRBV7-9 and TRBJ1-1; no reliable D call. Germline V gives CDR1 SEHNR, CDR2 FQNEAQ (reference sequence). The CDR3 is made up of 15 amino acids. Trimming stripped 1 base from V and 2 bases from J, with 11 bases between. The CDR3 DNA reads TGTGCCAGCAGCTTAGATTCGGCCGCTAACACTGAAGCTTTCTTT. Protein: CASSLDSAANTEAFF.

This clonotype was picked up a small number of times. The J gene is TRBJ2-1, the V gene TRBV10-2, with 12 positions matching TRBD2. The CDR3 has 14 residues. Germline-derived CDR1 and CDR2 are WSHSY and SAAADI. V shed 6 bases, J shed 7 bases, and the junction held 4 bases outside the gene matches. Written as DNA, the CDR3 is TGCGCCAGCAGCCTTACTAGCGGGAGGAATGAGCAGTTCTTC. Its protein is CASSLTSGRNEQFF.

The table lists this clonotype with a few counts. The chain joins TRBV7-2 to TRBJ2-5, with D perhaps matching TRBD1 (5 bases). Deletions cut 2 bases from V and 9 bases from J, with 16 bases between. The CDR3 consists of 14 residues. Germline CDR1 reads SGHTA; CDR2 reads FQGNSA. For the CDR3, the DNA is TGTGCCAGCAGCTTACAGGGCCAGGCGGCGGCCCAGTACTTC. This codes for CASSLQGQAAAQYF.

J is TRBJ2-5 and V is TRBV10-3, with D maybe TRBD2 (6 bases). Trimming cost V 11 bases and J 5 bases, with 15 bases left between them. Germline CDR1 reads ENHRY; CDR2 reads SYGVKD. The CDR3 has 12 amino acids. This chain's CDR3 is CAVGPGRETQYF. CDR3 bases: TGTGCCGTCGGTCCGGGGAGGGAGACCCAGTACTTC.

This clonotype showed up just a few times. The gene calls are TRBV7-8 and TRBJ1-5; D is uncertain. This CDR3 is built from 16 residues. V dropped 5 bases and J dropped 0 bases, with 14 bases sitting between them. Germline lookup yields CDR1 SGHVS and CDR2 FQNEAQ. CDR3 region: CASSPLWTYSNQPQHF. CDR3 sequence (DNA): TGTGCCAGCAGCCCGCTCTGGACTTATAGCAATCAGCCCCAGCATTTT.

This rearrangement joins TRBV20-1 to TRBJ1-5, with 10 bases fitting TRBD1. CDR1 DFQATT and CDR2 SNEGSKA come from the germline V gene (reference sequence). There are 18 residues in the CDR3. V dropped 3 bases and J dropped 2; count of bases not matched to a gene: 13. The CDR3 is CSASRDRGFEWGNQPQHF. Written as DNA, the CDR3 is TGCAGTGCTAGTAGGGACAGGGGTTTTGAGTGGGGCAATCAGCCCCAGCATTTT.